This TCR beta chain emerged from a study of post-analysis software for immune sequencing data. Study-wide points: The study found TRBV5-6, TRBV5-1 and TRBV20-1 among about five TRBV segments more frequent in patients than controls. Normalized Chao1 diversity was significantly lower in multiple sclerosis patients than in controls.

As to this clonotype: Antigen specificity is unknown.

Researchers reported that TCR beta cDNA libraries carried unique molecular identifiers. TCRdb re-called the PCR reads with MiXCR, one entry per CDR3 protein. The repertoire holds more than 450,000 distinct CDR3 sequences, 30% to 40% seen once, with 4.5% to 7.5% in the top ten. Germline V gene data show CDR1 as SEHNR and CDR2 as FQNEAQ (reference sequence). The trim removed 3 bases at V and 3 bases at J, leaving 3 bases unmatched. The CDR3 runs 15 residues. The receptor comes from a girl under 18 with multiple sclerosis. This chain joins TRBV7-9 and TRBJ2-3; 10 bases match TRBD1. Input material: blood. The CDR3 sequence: CASSFWDRGTDTQYF. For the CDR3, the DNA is TGTGCCAGCAGCTTTTGGGACAGGGGAACAGATACGCAGTATTTT.